This T cell receptor (beta chain) is from a study of cytomegalovirus exposure and HLA in healthy donors. On the study more broadly: According to later analysis, the same platform produced the 120 or so validation and several hundred first-cohort repertoires.

Produced via immunoSEQ multiplex PCR; TCRdb's table is partial and in-frame only. In the table there are about 79,000 clones, roughly 93% of which are singletons. Whole-study results and caveats: Three chains linked to CMV were shown in vitro to be specific for CMV antigens.

Worth noting for this clone: Its specificity is not known.

Material: PBMCs. This TCR was recovered from a woman aged 25 to 39 in good health and CMV-seronegative.

This CDR3 reads CASSVEVGGSPLHF. The CDR3 coding sequence is TGTGCCAGCAGCGTAGAGGTGGGGGGTTCACCCCTCCACTTT. The genes are TRBV9 and TRBJ1-6, with D possibly TRBD1 on 5 matching bases. This CDR3 is 14 amino acids long. Trimming stripped 0 bases from V and 9 bases from J, with 10 bases between. CDR1 and CDR2 from the germline V gene are SGDLS and YYNGEE.